Shown below are 12 T cell receptor beta chains from a single sample sequenced in a study of blood T cells in healthy people across ages. A J-beta primer mix and a sample-barcoded 5' primer were used in a second PCR of about 7 to 12 cycles. TCRdb analysed the 5' RACE reads with MiXCR anew, one entry per CDR3 protein. The sample lists approximately 880,000 distinct CDR3 sequences, about 48% seen once, with 13% in the top ten. The material sequenced was blood. Receptors originate from a man aged 30-40 years in good health.

The CDR3 coding sequence is TGTGCCAGCAGCTCACGGACAGGGGGCCAAGAGACCCAGTACTTC. Amino acids: CASSSRTGGQETQYF. The chain uses TRBV11-3 and TRBJ2-5, with TRBD1 matching 10 bases. CDR1 SGHNT and CDR2 YENEEA come from the germline V gene. V shed 4 bases and J 1 base; nucleotides not matched to a gene: 3. This CDR3 has 15 residues.

This clonotype was picked up a small number of times. The chain links TRBV3-1 to TRBJ1-1; 9 bases fit TRBD1. The CDR3 extends over 16 amino acids. CDR1 is LGHDT and CDR2 is YNNKEL in the germline V gene (reference sequence). V was clipped by 6 bases and J by 1 base; unmatched bases: 9. The DNA for the CDR3 is TGTGCCAGCAGACGCGGCGGGACAGGGAGGAACACTGAAGCTTTCTTT. Translated: CASRRGGTGRNTEAFF. The variable domain in full, completed from reference TRBV3-1 and TRBJ1-1, reads DTAVSQTPKYLVTQMGNDKSIKCEQNLGHDTMYWYKQDSKKFLKIMFSYNNKELIINETVPNRFSPKSPDKAHLNLHINSLELGDSAVYFCASRRGGTGRNTEAFFGQGTRLTVV.

The chain couples TRBV27 to TRBJ2-7; D is possibly TRBD1 (6 bases). Germline V gene sequence: CDR1 MNHEY, CDR2 SMNVEV (reference sequence). The CDR3 sequence is 14 residues long. Trimming removed 5 bases at V and 2 bases at J, with 13 bases between. CDR3 sequence (DNA): TGTGCCAGCAGTCCCTGGGGGCAGCCCTACGAGCAGTACTTC. Its translation is CASSPWGQPYEQYF.

The chain couples TRBV7-2 to TRBJ2-3; weak D call: TRBD2 (6 bases). Trimming removed 2 bases from V and 1 base from J, with 10 bases in between. CDR1 and CDR2 (germline): SGHTA, FQGNSA. This CDR3 is 15 amino acids long. CDR3 DNA sequence: TGTGCCAGCAGCTTATGGGGGGTTGGCACAGATACGCAGTATTTT. Translation gives CASSLWGVGTDTQYF.

This clonotype was seen only a few times. The CDR3 DNA reads as TGCGCCAGCAGCCCTTTCGCCAGCGGGGGGATGTGGGAGACCCAGTACTTC. It encodes CASSPFASGGMWETQYF. The genes are TRBV5-1 and TRBJ2-5, with 9 bases aligning to TRBD2. V lost 4 bases, J lost 5 bases, and 15 bases stayed unmatched. The CDR3 extends over 17 amino acids. The germline V gene encodes CDR1 SGHRS and CDR2 YFSETQ.

The gene calls are TRBV12-3 or TRBV12-4 and TRBJ2-5, with 13 bases lining up with TRBD2. With 4 bases clipped from V and 0 bases from J, the junction kept 8 bases outside the gene matches. CDR3 length: 18 residues. The CDR3 here is CASSSAGTSGEYQETQYF. As DNA, the CDR3 is TGTGCCAGCAGTTCCGCCGGGACTAGCGGGGAGTACCAAGAGACCCAGTACTTC.

The chain has TRBV29-1 and TRBJ2-1, with 11 bases that match TRBD2. V was pared by 7 bases and J by 9 bases, with 5 bases of the junction left unmatched. The CDR3 has 12 amino acids. Germline CDR1 SQVTM, CDR2 ANQGSEA. The CDR3 nucleotides read TGCAGCGAGACTAGCGGGGAGTCTGAGCAGTTCTTC. Residues: CSETSGESEQFF.

In its sample, this clonotype was seen once. This rearrangement joins TRBV2 to TRBJ2-5, with 11 bases that match TRBD1. V lost 6 bases, J lost 2 bases, and 5 bases stayed unmatched. The CDR3 totals 15 residues. Per the germline V gene, CDR1 is SNHLY and CDR2 is FYNNEI. In DNA, the CDR3 is TGTGCCAGCAGGAGGACAGGGGGCGGGCAAGAGACCCAGTACTTC. This encodes CASRRTGGGQETQYF.

CDR3 sequence (DNA): TGTGCCAGCAGTTACTCGATTACAGGCACGTCTTCCTTTCAGTACTTC. Its translation is CASSYSITGTSSFQYF. The genes are TRBV6-2 or TRBV6-3 and TRBJ2-7; TRBD1 might be the D (5 bases). In germline, CDR1 is MNHEY, CDR2 SVGEGT. Between the trimmed V and J ends, which lost 0 bases and 10 bases, there was a span of 22 bases. The CDR3 spans 16 residues.

There are many counts of this clonotype. The chain is built from TRBV6-6 and TRBJ2-1; D is ambiguous. CDR1 is MNHNY and CDR2 is SVGAGI in the germline V gene (reference sequence). This CDR3 has 12 residues. With 4 bases removed from V and 8 bases from J, the gap between germline ends came to 9 bases. The CDR3 DNA reads TGTGCCAGCAGTTTACAGACCGATGAGCAGTTCTTC. Translating it yields CASSLQTDEQFF.

In this sample, this clonotype turned up a few times. The chain couples TRBV12-3 or TRBV12-4 to TRBJ2-5; possible D gene TRBD2, 5 bases. The V end was cut by 8 bases, the J end by 7 bases, with 20 bases between. This CDR3 spans 14 amino acids. The CDR3 sequence is CASSLGAIRGTQYF. The CDR3 region has the DNA TGTGCCAGCTCCCTGGGCGCTATACGGGGGACCCAGTACTTC.

This sequence joins TRBV7-2 and TRBJ2-1; tentatively, D is TRBD1 (6 bases). V shed 8 bases and J shed 1 base, with 12 bases lying between them. Germline-derived CDR1 and CDR2 are SGHTA and FQGNSA. This CDR3 comprises 14 residues. The CDR3 loop is CASGGLQSYNEQFF. CDR3 bases: TGTGCCAGCGGGGGCCTCCAGTCCTACAATGAGCAGTTCTTC. The variable domain in full, with the rest retrieved from reference TRBV7-2 and TRBJ2-1, is GAGVSQSPSNKVTEKGKDVELRCDPISGHTALYWYRQSLGQGLEFLIYFQGNSAPDKSGLPSDRFSAERTGGSVSTLTIQRTQQEDSAVYLCASGGLQSYNEQFFGPGTRLTVL.